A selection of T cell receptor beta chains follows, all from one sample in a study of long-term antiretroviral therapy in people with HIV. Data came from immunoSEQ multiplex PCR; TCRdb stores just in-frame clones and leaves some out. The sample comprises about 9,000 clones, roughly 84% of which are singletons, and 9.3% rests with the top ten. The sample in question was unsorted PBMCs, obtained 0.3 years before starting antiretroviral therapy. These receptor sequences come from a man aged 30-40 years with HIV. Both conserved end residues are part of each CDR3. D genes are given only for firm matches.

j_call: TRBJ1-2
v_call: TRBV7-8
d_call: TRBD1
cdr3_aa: CASSPTFFGQDIGYTF

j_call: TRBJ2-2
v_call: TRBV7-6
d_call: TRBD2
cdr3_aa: CASSDGLAGGLGTGELFF

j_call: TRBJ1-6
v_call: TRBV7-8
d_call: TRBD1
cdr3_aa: CASSPRPDRGHSPLHF

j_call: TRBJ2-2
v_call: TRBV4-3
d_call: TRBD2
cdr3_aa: CASSLQGTSGGTGELFF

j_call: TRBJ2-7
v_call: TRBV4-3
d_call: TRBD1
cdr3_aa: CASSQDTGVNEQYF

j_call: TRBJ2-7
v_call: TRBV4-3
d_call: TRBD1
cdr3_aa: CASSQEPRGFYEQYF

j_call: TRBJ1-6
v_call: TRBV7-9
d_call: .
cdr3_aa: CASSFRPDNSPLHF

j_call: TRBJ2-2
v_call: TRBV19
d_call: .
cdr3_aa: CASSISHFSTGELFF

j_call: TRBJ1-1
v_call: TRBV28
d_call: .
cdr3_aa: CASRLVQGHLNTEAFF

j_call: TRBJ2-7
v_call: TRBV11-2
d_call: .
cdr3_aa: CASSMTSYEQYF